This is a list of T cell receptor beta chains from one sample in a study of T-cell memory formation after mild COVID-19. TCRdb reprocessed the 5' RACE reads with MiXCR, giving one entry per CDR3 protein. Of under 200,000 distinct CDR3 sequences listed, roughly 13% are singletons. The sequenced material came from PBMCs or a T cell subset sorted from them (not recorded which). Receptors were obtained from a man aged 18 to 30 who had mild COVID-19 (a few samples of this study predate the infection). Cell type and time point are not known. Each CDR3 is given with its conserved first and last residue. A D gene is named only where the DNA matches it firmly. Not every row has a clone size; where given, it reads once, few, many or a size class.

v_call: TRBV4-3
d_call: NA
j_call: TRBJ2-6
clone_size: few
cdr3_nt: TGCGCCAGCAGCCCCGGGGGAGCTGGGGCCAACGTCCTGACTTTC
cdr3_aa: CASSPGGAGANVLTF

v_call: TRBV9
d_call: NA
j_call: TRBJ1-4
clone_size: NA
cdr3_nt: TGTGCCAGCAGCGCGTGGGGACAACAGAATGAAAAACTGTTTTTT
cdr3_aa: CASSAWGQQNEKLFF

v_call: TRBV7-3
d_call: NA
j_call: TRBJ1-1
clone_size: few
cdr3_nt: TGTGCCAGCAGCTTGTCGGGGAGGAGGACTGAAGCTTTCTTT
cdr3_aa: CASSLSGRRTEAFF

v_call: TRBV20-1
d_call: NA
j_call: TRBJ2-3
clone_size: NA
cdr3_nt: TGCAGTGGCACGACTAGTGCATCGCAGTATTTT
cdr3_aa: CSGTTSASQYF

v_call: TRBV7-2
d_call: TRBD1
j_call: TRBJ1-2
clone_size: many
cdr3_nt: TGTGCCAGCAACGGACAGGACTATGGCTACACCTTC
cdr3_aa: CASNGQDYGYTF

v_call: TRBV9
d_call: NA
j_call: TRBJ1-2
clone_size: NA
cdr3_nt: TGTGCCAGCAGCCCGGGAGGAGGGGCTAACTATGGCTACACCTTC
cdr3_aa: CASSPGGGANYGYTF

v_call: TRBV18
d_call: NA
j_call: TRBJ2-1
clone_size: few
cdr3_nt: TGTGCCAGCTCAGTGGGACTCGCCGGAGGTGAGCAGTTCTTC
cdr3_aa: CASSVGLAGGEQFF

v_call: TRBV10-3
d_call: TRBD1
j_call: TRBJ2-5
clone_size: few
cdr3_nt: TGTGCCATCAGTGGGGGGACAGGGCAAGAGACCCAGTACTTC
cdr3_aa: CAISGGTGQETQYF

v_call: TRBV7-9
d_call: NA
j_call: TRBJ1-1
clone_size: few
cdr3_nt: TGTGCCAGCAGCTTACTCACTGAAGCTTTCTTT
cdr3_aa: CASSLLTEAFF

v_call: TRBV12-3/TRBV12-4
d_call: NA
j_call: TRBJ2-6
clone_size: NA
cdr3_nt: TGTGCCAGCAGTTTAGCCAGGGACCTCTCTGGGGCCAACGTCCTGACTTTC
cdr3_aa: CASSLARDLSGANVLTF

v_call: TRBV5-5
d_call: NA
j_call: TRBJ1-2
clone_size: few
cdr3_nt: TGTGCCAGCAGCTTGGATTTTCGGGGCTACACCTTC
cdr3_aa: CASSLDFRGYTF

v_call: TRBV10-3
d_call: NA
j_call: TRBJ2-5
clone_size: many
cdr3_nt: TGTGCCATCAAGCTAGAACCCCAAGAGACCCAGTACTTC
cdr3_aa: CAIKLEPQETQYF

v_call: TRBV7-2
d_call: TRBD2
j_call: TRBJ2-4
clone_size: NA
cdr3_nt: TGTGCCACCGGGTGGCAGGGAGGGAACATTCAGTACTTC
cdr3_aa: CATGWQGGNIQYF

v_call: TRBV11-2
d_call: NA
j_call: TRBJ1-1
clone_size: few
cdr3_nt: TGTGCCAGCAGAGACGGACCCACTCTTTTAAACACTGAAGCTTTCTTT
cdr3_aa: CASRDGPTLLNTEAFF

v_call: TRBV7-9
d_call: TRBD1
j_call: TRBJ2-7
clone_size: many
cdr3_nt: TGTGCCAGCAGCTCGCTTGACAGGGGGGCCTACGAGCAGTACTTC
cdr3_aa: CASSSLDRGAYEQYF

v_call: TRBV5-4
d_call: NA
j_call: TRBJ1-1
clone_size: few
cdr3_nt: TGTGCCAGCAGCCGCCCCTGGATGAACACTGAAGCTTTCTTT
cdr3_aa: CASSRPWMNTEAFF

v_call: TRBV3-1
d_call: NA
j_call: TRBJ2-1
clone_size: NA
cdr3_nt: TGTGCCAGCAGTCAAATGGGAGTGGATGAGCAGTTCTTC
cdr3_aa: CASSQMGVDEQFF

v_call: TRBV4-1
d_call: NA
j_call: TRBJ1-5
clone_size: few
cdr3_nt: TGCGCCAGCAGCCAAGAAAGGCAGGCGGGCGGTCAGCCCCAGCATTTT
cdr3_aa: CASSQERQAGGQPQHF

v_call: TRBV5-5
d_call: TRBD2
j_call: TRBJ2-1
clone_size: few
cdr3_nt: TGTGCCAGCAGTTGGGGTCGGGGGGGCCACAATGAGCAGTTCTTC
cdr3_aa: CASSWGRGGHNEQFF

v_call: TRBV5-1
d_call: NA
j_call: TRBJ1-2
clone_size: NA
cdr3_nt: TGCGCCAGCAGCTTGGTGGGGGCTGCTAACTATGGCTACACCTTC
cdr3_aa: CASSLVGAANYGYTF

v_call: TRBV5-1
d_call: NA
j_call: TRBJ2-3
clone_size: few
cdr3_nt: TGCGCCAGCAGGGGAGCGGGTGGAGATACGCAGTATTTT
cdr3_aa: CASRGAGGDTQYF

v_call: TRBV5-1
d_call: TRBD1
j_call: TRBJ1-6
clone_size: few
cdr3_nt: TGCGCCAGCAGCACCAGGACAGGGGCTAATTCACCCCTCCACTTT
cdr3_aa: CASSTRTGANSPLHF

v_call: TRBV7-2
d_call: NA
j_call: TRBJ2-5
clone_size: few
cdr3_nt: TGTGCCAGCAGCTGGATTCAGGGAATTGGGGAGACCCAGTACTTC
cdr3_aa: CASSWIQGIGETQYF

v_call: TRBV7-2
d_call: NA
j_call: TRBJ2-5
clone_size: NA
cdr3_nt: TGTGCCAGCAGCCTAAACGGAGGCCAAGAGACCCAGTACTTC
cdr3_aa: CASSLNGGQETQYF

v_call: TRBV6-5
d_call: NA
j_call: TRBJ2-3
clone_size: few
cdr3_nt: TGTGCCAGCGGAGTTGACACAGATACGCAGTATTTT
cdr3_aa: CASGVDTDTQYF

v_call: TRBV25-1
d_call: TRBD1
j_call: TRBJ2-5
clone_size: few
cdr3_nt: TGTGCCAGCAGTGAAATGCTCGGGACAGGGGAAGAGACCCAGTACTTC
cdr3_aa: CASSEMLGTGEETQYF

v_call: TRBV15
d_call: NA
j_call: TRBJ2-6
clone_size: NA
cdr3_nt: TGTGCCACCAGCGGTCGACAGGACTCTGGGGCCAACGTCCTGACTTTC
cdr3_aa: CATSGRQDSGANVLTF

v_call: TRBV4-1
d_call: NA
j_call: TRBJ1-2
clone_size: few
cdr3_nt: TGCGCCAGCAGCCAAGACACGAAGGGCTTGATATATGGCTACACCTTC
cdr3_aa: CASSQDTKGLIYGYTF

v_call: TRBV3-1
d_call: TRBD1
j_call: TRBJ2-3
clone_size: few
cdr3_nt: TGTGCCAGCAGCCAAGTGGGGACAGGGACCACAGATACGCAGTATTTT
cdr3_aa: CASSQVGTGTTDTQYF

v_call: TRBV7-1
d_call: NA
j_call: TRBJ2-3
clone_size: NA
cdr3_nt: TGTGCAACCCGGGGGCTCGGCACAGATACGCAGTATTTT
cdr3_aa: CATRGLGTDTQYF

v_call: TRBV18
d_call: TRBD1
j_call: TRBJ2-5
clone_size: NA
cdr3_nt: TGTGCCAGCTCACCACCGGGGACAGCCCAAGAGACCCAGTACTTC
cdr3_aa: CASSPPGTAQETQYF

v_call: TRBV5-1
d_call: NA
j_call: TRBJ1-1
clone_size: NA
cdr3_nt: TGCGCCAGCAGCTTGGAACAGGGCAACACTGAAGCTTTCTTT
cdr3_aa: CASSLEQGNTEAFF

v_call: TRBV20-1
d_call: NA
j_call: TRBJ1-2
clone_size: few
cdr3_nt: TGCAGTGCTACTACACTGAACTATGGCTACACCTTC
cdr3_aa: CSATTLNYGYTF

v_call: TRBV4-3
d_call: NA
j_call: TRBJ1-6
clone_size: many
cdr3_nt: TGCGCCAGCAGCCAAAGTGGCGGCAGGGACTCACCCCTCCACTTT
cdr3_aa: CASSQSGGRDSPLHF

v_call: TRBV6-2/TRBV6-3
d_call: NA
j_call: TRBJ2-5
clone_size: NA
cdr3_nt: TGTGCCAGCACTTGGGGTCAGACCCAGTACTTC
cdr3_aa: CASTWGQTQYF

v_call: TRBV18
d_call: NA
j_call: TRBJ2-3
clone_size: NA
cdr3_nt: TGTGCCAGCTCACCCCCTATGGGAGATACGCAGTATTTT
cdr3_aa: CASSPPMGDTQYF

v_call: TRBV7-2
d_call: TRBD2
j_call: TRBJ2-1
clone_size: few
cdr3_nt: TGTGCCAGCAGCTTAGCTAGCGGGGGCAGGGGTGAGCAGTTCTTC
cdr3_aa: CASSLASGGRGEQFF